This entry lists 16 T cell receptor beta chains sequenced from one sample in a study of T cells in Graves' hyperthyroidism and ophthalmopathy. The investigators amplified TCR beta CDR3 regions from RNA transcripts. Researchers ran a first-round RT-PCR on the TCR CDR3 using the HTBI primer set. One entry per CDR3 protein results from TCRdb running MiXCR on the multiplex PCR reads. The profile shows 300,000 to 400,000 distinct CDR3 sequences, roughly 18% of them singletons. The sequenced sample was blood. The receptor set was obtained from a woman aged 45-60 years with Graves' hyperthyroidism.

V gene TRBV7-8 combines with J gene TRBJ2-2; D call uncertain. Trimming removed 5 bases from V and 8 bases from J, with 15 bases in between. There are 14 residues in the CDR3. Germline assignment: CDR1 SGHVS and CDR2 FQNEAQ. The CDR3 DNA sequence: TGTGCCAGCAGCCAGTCGAGTCTAGGTGGGGAGCTGTTTTTT. This sequence encodes CASSQSSLGGELFF. The whole variable domain, remainder taken from reference TRBV7-8 and TRBJ2-2, is GAGVSQSPRYKVAKRGQDVALRCDPISGHVSLFWYQQALGQGPEFLTYFQNEAQLDKSGLPSDRFFAERPEGSVSTLKIQRTQQEDSAVYLCASSQSSLGGELFFGEGSRLTVL.

The chain joins TRBV19 to TRBJ2-2; 10 bases agree with TRBD2. V lost 7 bases to trimming and J lost 8 bases; unmatched junction nucleotides: 13. The CDR3 has 16 amino acids. In germline, CDR1 is LNHDA, CDR2 SQIVND (reference sequence). The CDR3 coding sequence is TGTGCCAGTACCTTAGGGAGCGGGAGGGGAGGAGGGGAGCTGTTTTTT. The encoded protein is CASTLGSGRGGGELFF.

This clonotype was counted ten times or more. The genes are TRBV5-4 and TRBJ2-5; TRBD1 or TRBD2 may be the D gene (5 bases each). The V end was cut by 1 base, the J end by 5 bases, with 15 bases between. The CDR3 contains 15 residues. CDR1 and CDR2 (germline): SGHNT, YYREEE (reference sequence). The chain's CDR3 is CASSLRLGDRETQYF. DNA of the CDR3: TGTGCCAGCAGCTTGCGATTAGGGGACCGCGAGACCCAGTACTTC.

The chain employs TRBV30 and TRBJ1-2; D possibly corresponds to TRBD1 (6 bases). Germline assignment: CDR1 GTSNPN and CDR2 SVGIG (reference sequence). V was shortened by 1 base and J by 3 bases, with 12 bases between the two germline ends. This CDR3 region has 14 residues. CDR3 protein: CAWSGAGAYYGYTF. The CDR3 region has the DNA TGTGCCTGGAGTGGCGCAGGGGCGTACTATGGCTACACCTTC.

This clonotype has a handful of counts. The V and J genes are TRBV4-1 and TRBJ1-1, with D tentatively TRBD1 (5 bases). Germline V gene data show CDR1 as MGHRA and CDR2 as YSYEKL. Trimming removed 0 bases from V and 1 base from J, with 15 bases in between. The CDR3 consists of 17 residues. The CDR3 DNA is TGCGCCAGCAGCCAAGATGAAGTGTGGACACCGAACACTGAAGCTTTCTTT. It specifies CASSQDEVWTPNTEAFF.

The rearrangement joins TRBV20-1 to TRBJ2-5, with D uncertain. V was trimmed by 3 bases and J by 4 bases, leaving 18 bases between them. The CDR3 is 15 amino acids. Per germline, CDR1 DFQATT and CDR2 SNEGSKA (reference sequence). The CDR3 DNA reads as TGCAGTGCTAGGTCTCCACGGGCGGCTCGAGAGACCCAGTACTTC. It yields the protein CSARSPRAARETQYF.

The rearrangement links TRBV6-9 to TRBJ2-5, with 7 bases aligning to TRBD1. In germline, CDR1 is MNHGY, CDR2 SVAAGI. The CDR3 is 14 residues long. The junction had 6 bases not matched to a gene; V was cut back by 3 bases and J by 5 bases. The CDR3 loop is CASSYKGAWETQYF. The DNA for the CDR3 is TGTGCCAGCAGTTACAAGGGGGCGTGGGAGACCCAGTACTTC.

This clonotype showed up just a few times. This rearrangement joins TRBV10-1 to TRBJ1-1; 7 nucleotides agree with TRBD1. This CDR3 comprises 14 residues. CDR1 and CDR2 from the germline V gene are WNHNN and SYGVQD (reference sequence). Trimming took 5 bases from V and 6 from J; bases not matched to a gene: 9. CDR3 in amino acids: CASSSTGDRAEAFF. Written as DNA, the CDR3 is TGCGCCAGCAGTTCTACAGGGGATCGCGCTGAAGCTTTCTTT.

This clonotype came up a few times. The gene calls are TRBV19 and TRBJ2-1, with 11 bases lining up with TRBD2. CDR3 length equals 16 residues. V was clipped by 4 bases and J by 0 bases; unmatched bases: 2. The germline V gene has CDR1 LNHDA and CDR2 SQIVND (reference sequence). CDR3 nucleotides: TGTGCCAGTAGTAGGACTAGCGGGCCCTCCTACAATGAGCAGTTCTTC. This encodes CASSRTSGPSYNEQFF.

This clonotype came up a few times. The chain employs TRBV12-3 or TRBV12-4 and TRBJ2-2; 9 bases fit TRBD1. This CDR3 comprises 14 residues. The junction had 6 bases not matched to a gene; V was cut back by 7 bases and J by 6 bases. CDR3 in amino acids: CASKSGTGPGELFF. The CDR3 coding sequence is TGTGCCAGCAAATCGGGGACAGGGCCCGGGGAGCTGTTTTTT.

This clonotype was recorded a few times. The rearrangement joins TRBV5-1 to TRBJ2-5, with no clear D. The CDR3 has 14 residues. Germline-derived CDR1 and CDR2 are SGHRS and YFSETQ. The ends were cut back, 1 base at V and 5 bases at J, with 12 bases in the middle. CDR3 coding DNA: TGCGCCAGCAGCTTGCCTCCGGCCTGGGAGACCCAGTACTTC. Its translation: CASSLPPAWETQYF. The whole variable domain, filled in from reference TRBV5-1 and TRBJ2-5, reads KAGVTQTPRYLIKTRGQQVTLSCSPISGHRSVSWYQQTPGQGLQFLFEYFSETQRNKGNFPGRFSGRQFSNSRSEMNVSTLELGDSALYLCASSLPPAWETQYFGPGTRLLVL.

The chain combines TRBV6-5 with TRBJ2-1, with D perhaps TRBD1 (7 bases). The CDR3 is 12 amino acids. Germline V gives CDR1 MNHEY, CDR2 SVGAGI. V lost 3 bases and J 10 bases, leaving 10 bases between the germline ends. CDR3 region: CASSYPGGEQFF. The CDR3 DNA sequence: TGTGCCAGCAGTTATCCAGGGGGGGAGCAGTTCTTC.

Only a few counts were recorded for this clonotype. The chain joins TRBV6-1 to TRBJ1-2; TRBD1 matches at 7 bases. The J segment lost 3 bases and the V segment lost 6 bases, leaving 4 bases of the junction unmatched. The CDR3 has 13 residues. Germline V gene sequence: CDR1 MNHNS, CDR2 SASEGT. CDR3 nucleotide sequence: TGTGCCAGCAGACCTGGACAGGACTATGGCTACACCTTC. Translation: CASRPGQDYGYTF.

Ten or more counts support this clonotype. The chain has TRBV6-2 or TRBV6-3 and TRBJ2-3; 8 nucleotides agree with TRBD2. Germline CDR1 and CDR2: MNHEY and SVGEGT. V shed 4 bases, J shed 3 bases, and the junction held 12 bases outside the gene matches. This CDR3 is 17 amino acids long. The CDR3 sequence is CASSSEAGAVGTDTQYF. The CDR3, as DNA: TGTGCCAGCAGTTCGGAAGCGGGAGCAGTTGGTACAGATACGCAGTATTTT.

The CDR3 region has the DNA TGCGCCTCCGGGGTGGGAAACTACAATGAGCAGTTCTTC. It specifies CASGVGNYNEQFF. The rearrangement links TRBV10-2 to TRBJ2-1; D might be TRBD2 (5 bases). This CDR3 is 13 amino acids long. Looked up from germline, CDR1 is WSHSY and CDR2 is SAAADI. Trimming removed 11 bases at V and 3 bases at J, with 14 bases between.

The chain has TRBV4-2 and TRBJ2-5; D is unclear. V gave up 1 base and J gave up 4 bases, with 19 bases separating them. CDR3 length equals 17 residues. Germline V CDR1 and CDR2: LGHNA, YNFKEQ. CDR3: CASSQGVEEGNIETQYF. The CDR3 nucleotides read TGTGCCAGCAGCCAAGGGGTAGAGGAAGGGAATATAGAGACCCAGTACTTC.